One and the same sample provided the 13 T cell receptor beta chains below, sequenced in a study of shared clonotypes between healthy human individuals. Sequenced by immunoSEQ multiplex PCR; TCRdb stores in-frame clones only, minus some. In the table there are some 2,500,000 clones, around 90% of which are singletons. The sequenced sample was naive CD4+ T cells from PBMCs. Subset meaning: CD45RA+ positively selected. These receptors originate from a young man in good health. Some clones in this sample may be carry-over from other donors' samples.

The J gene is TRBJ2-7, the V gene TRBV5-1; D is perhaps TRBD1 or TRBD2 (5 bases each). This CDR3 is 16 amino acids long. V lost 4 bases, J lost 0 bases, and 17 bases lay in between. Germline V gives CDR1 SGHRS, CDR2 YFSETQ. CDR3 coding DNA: TGCGCCAGCAGCCCCCGGGACGCAGCCAGCTCCTACGAGCAGTACTTC. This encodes CASSPRDAASSYEQYF.

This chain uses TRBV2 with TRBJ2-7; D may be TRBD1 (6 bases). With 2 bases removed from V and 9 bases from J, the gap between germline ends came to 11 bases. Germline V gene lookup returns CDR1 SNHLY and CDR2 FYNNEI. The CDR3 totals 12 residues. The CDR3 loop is CASSELSGVQYF. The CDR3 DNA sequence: TGTGCCAGCAGTGAATTATCAGGGGTGCAGTACTTC.

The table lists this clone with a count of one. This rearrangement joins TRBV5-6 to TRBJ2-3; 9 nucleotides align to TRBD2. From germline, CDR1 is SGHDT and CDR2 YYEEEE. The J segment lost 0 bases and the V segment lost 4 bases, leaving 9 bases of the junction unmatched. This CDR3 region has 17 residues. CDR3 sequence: CASSVGPSGASTDTQYF. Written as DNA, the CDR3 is TGTGCCAGCAGCGTGGGACCTAGCGGGGCTAGCACAGATACGCAGTATTTT.

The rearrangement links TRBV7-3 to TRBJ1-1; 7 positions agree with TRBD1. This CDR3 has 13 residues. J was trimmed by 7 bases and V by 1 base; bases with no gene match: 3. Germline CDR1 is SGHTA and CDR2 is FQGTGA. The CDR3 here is CASSLNRGGEAFF. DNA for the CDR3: TGTGCCAGCAGCTTAAACAGGGGCGGTGAAGCTTTCTTT.

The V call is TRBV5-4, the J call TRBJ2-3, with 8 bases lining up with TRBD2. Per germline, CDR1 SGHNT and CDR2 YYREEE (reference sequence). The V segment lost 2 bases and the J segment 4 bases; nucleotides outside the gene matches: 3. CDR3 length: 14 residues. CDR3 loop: CASSFAGGPDTQYF. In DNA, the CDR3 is TGTGCCAGCAGCTTTGCGGGAGGCCCAGATACGCAGTATTTT.

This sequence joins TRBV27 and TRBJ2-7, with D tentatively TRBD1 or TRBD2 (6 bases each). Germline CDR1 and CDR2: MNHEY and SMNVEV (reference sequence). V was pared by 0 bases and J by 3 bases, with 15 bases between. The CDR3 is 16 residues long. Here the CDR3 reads CASSLSRGPYFYEQYF. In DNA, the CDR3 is TGTGCCAGCAGTTTATCTCGGGGGCCTTATTTCTACGAGCAGTACTTC.

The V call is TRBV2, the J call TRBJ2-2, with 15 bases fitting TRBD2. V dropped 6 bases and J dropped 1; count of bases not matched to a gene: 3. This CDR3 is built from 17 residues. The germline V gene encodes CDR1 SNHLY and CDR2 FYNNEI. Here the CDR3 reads CASRGLAGGLNTGELFF. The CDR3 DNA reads TGTGCCAGCAGGGGACTAGCGGGAGGTCTGAACACCGGGGAGCTGTTTTTT.

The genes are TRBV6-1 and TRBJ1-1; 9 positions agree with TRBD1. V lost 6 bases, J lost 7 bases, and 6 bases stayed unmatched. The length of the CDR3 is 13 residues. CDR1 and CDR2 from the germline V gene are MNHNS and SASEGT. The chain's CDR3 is CASSTDRGSEAFF. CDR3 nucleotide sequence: TGTGCCAGCAGCACCGACAGGGGGAGTGAAGCTTTCTTT.

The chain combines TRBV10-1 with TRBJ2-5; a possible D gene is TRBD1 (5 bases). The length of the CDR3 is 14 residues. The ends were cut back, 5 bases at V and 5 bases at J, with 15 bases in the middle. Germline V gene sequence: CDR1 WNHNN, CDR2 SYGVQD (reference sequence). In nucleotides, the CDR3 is TGCGCCAGCAGTCCGGGTTCTAAGGGGGAGACCCAGTACTTC. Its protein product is CASSPGSKGETQYF.

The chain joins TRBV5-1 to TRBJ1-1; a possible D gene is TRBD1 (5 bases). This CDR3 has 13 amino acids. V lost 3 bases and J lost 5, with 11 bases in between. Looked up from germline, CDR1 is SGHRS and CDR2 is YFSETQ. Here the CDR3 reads CASSSQGPTEAFF. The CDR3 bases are TGCGCCAGCAGCTCCCAGGGACCGACTGAAGCTTTCTTT.

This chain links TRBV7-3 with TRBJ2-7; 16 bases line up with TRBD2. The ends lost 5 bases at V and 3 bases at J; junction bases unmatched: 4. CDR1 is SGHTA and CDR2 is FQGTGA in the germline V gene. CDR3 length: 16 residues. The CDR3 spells CASSRGTSGGVYEQYF. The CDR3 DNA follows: TGTGCCAGCAGCCGAGGGACTAGCGGGGGGGTCTACGAGCAGTACTTC.

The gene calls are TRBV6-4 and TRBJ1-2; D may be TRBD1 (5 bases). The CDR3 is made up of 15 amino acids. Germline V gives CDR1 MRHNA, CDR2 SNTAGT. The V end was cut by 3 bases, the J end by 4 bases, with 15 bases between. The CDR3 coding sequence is TGTGCCAGCAGTGAGTTTGGGGCAGGCTCCTATGGCTACACCTTC. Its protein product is CASSEFGAGSYGYTF.

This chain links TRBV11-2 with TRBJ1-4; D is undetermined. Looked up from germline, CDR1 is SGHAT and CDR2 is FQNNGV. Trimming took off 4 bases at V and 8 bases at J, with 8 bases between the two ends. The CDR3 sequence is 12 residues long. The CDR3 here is CASSSYVEKLFF. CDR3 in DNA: TGTGCCAGCAGCTCTTATGTGGAAAAACTGTTTTTT.